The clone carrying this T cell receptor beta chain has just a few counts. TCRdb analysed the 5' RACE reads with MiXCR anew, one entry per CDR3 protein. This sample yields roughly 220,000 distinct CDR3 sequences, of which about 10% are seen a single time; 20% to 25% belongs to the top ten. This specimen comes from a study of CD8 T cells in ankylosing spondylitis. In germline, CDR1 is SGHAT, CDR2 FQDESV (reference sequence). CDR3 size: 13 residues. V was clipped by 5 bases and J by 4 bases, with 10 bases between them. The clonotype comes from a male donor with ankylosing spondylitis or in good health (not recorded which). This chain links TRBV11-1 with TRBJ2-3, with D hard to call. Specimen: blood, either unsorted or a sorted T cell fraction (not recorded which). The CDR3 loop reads CASSDNGPDTQYF. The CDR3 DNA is TGTGCCAGCAGCGACAACGGCCCAGATACGCAGTATTTT.